This T cell receptor beta chain was observed in a study of naive and memory T cell subsets. Both TRBC1 and TRBC2 were covered by a beta constant-region primer of two equimolar oligonucleotides. Ligated cDNA was amplified by four rounds of PCR with nested alpha and beta constant-region primers and SP2. An oligonucleotide with the SP2 primer and a 12-nucleotide UMI was ligated to the cDNA 3' end. TCRdb processed the UMI-ligation and nested PCR reads anew with MiXCR; each CDR3 protein has one entry. This table has approximately 140,000 distinct CDR3 sequences, 22% appearing once. Broader study findings: Over 90% of naive TCR sequences appeared only once after error correction, unlike memory subsets. Possibly reflecting memory cells re-expressing CD45RA, a few larger clonotypes occurred in naive repertoires, especially CD8. TCR abundance followed a power law differing between naive and memory subsets.

Four subsets defined by CD45RA and CD27 were sorted after CD3, CD4, CD8 and live/dead staining. This clonotype was recorded a few times. Its antigen is as yet unknown. The V gene's germline CDR1 is MNHEY and CDR2 SVGEGT. The CDR3 runs 14 residues. Trimming shortened V by 2 bases and J by 5 bases, and 10 bases separated the two germline ends. V is TRBV6-2 or TRBV6-3 and J is TRBJ2-1; D perhaps matches TRBD1 (5 bases). The receptor was isolated from a human donor in good health. Sequencing input: naive CD4+ T cells from blood. For the CDR3, the DNA is TGTGCCAGCAGTTACAGGGGCAAGGACAATGAGCAGTTCTTC. Translation gives CASSYRGKDNEQFF.